Listed below are T cell receptor beta chains from one sample, sequenced in a study of control samples from healthy donors and cancer patients. Method: immunoSEQ multiplex PCR; TCRdb's copy keeps in-frame clones and lacks some. There are about 130,000 clones in the sample; just under 95% occur only once, and 12% to 15% lies in the top ten. The source material was PBMCs. These receptors were obtained from a man in his fifties or sixties with colorectal cancer. The CDR3 runs from the conserved cysteine through the conserved F or W. D genes are given only for firm matches. Size values are once, few and many counts, or a class for expanded clones, and some rows have none.

abundance,j_gene,v_gene,d_gene,CDR3nt,CDR3aa
-,TRBJ1-4,TRBV19,-,TGTGCCAGTAGTGGTGGTTCAACTAATGAAAAACTGTTTTTT,CASSGGSTNEKLFF
-,TRBJ1-6,TRBV19,-,TGTGCCAGTAGTATCGGGACATATTCACCCCTCCACTTT,CASSIGTYSPLHF
-,TRBJ2-7,TRBV7-6,-,TGTGCCAGCAGCTTAGGGGACGTAGCCTACGAGCAGTACTTC,CASSLGDVAYEQYF
-,TRBJ1-2,TRBV27,-,TGTGCCAGCAGTTTATATAGGGGCCGGGATAGTGGCTACACCTTC,CASSLYRGRDSGYTF
-,TRBJ2-5,TRBV19,-,TGTGCCAGTAGTACCAGCGGCCAAGAGACCCAGTACTTC,CASSTSGQETQYF
-,TRBJ2-7,TRBV29-1,-,TGCAGCGTGGGAGGGGGGCCCACACCCGAGCAGTACTTC,CSVGGGPTPEQYF
-,TRBJ1-5,TRBV2,TRBD1,TGTGCCAGCAGCGGGACAGGGGATATTCAGCCCCAGCATTTT,CASSGTGDIQPQHF
-,TRBJ1-1,TRBV15,-,TGTGCCACCAGCAGAGATCAGGGCGAGGTGGCTTTCTTT,CATSRDQGEVAFF
-,TRBJ1-5,TRBV4-2,TRBD1,TGTGCCAGCAGCCAAGGGGGACAGGGGGTTTTTCAGCCCCAGCATTTT,CASSQGGQGVFQPQHF
few,TRBJ2-6,TRBV6-2/TRBV6-3,-,TGTGCCAGCAGTTACTCTTCGGGCAGCAAAGCCTCTGGGGCCAACGTCCTGACTTTC,CASSYSSGSKASGANVLTF
-,TRBJ1-3,TRBV3-1/TRBV3-2,-,TGTGCCAGCAGCCGAGCCGGGGATCCTCTCGGAAACACCATATATTTT,CASSRAGDPLGNTIYF
-,TRBJ1-5,TRBV27,TRBD1,TGTGCCAGCAGTTTCGGGACAGGGACCAATCAGCCCCAGCATTTT,CASSFGTGTNQPQHF
-,TRBJ2-3,TRBV7-9,-,TGTGCCAGCAGCTCAGGGGTCGCAGATACGCAGTATTTT,CASSSGVADTQYF
once,TRBJ1-3,TRBV4-3,-,TGCGCCAGCAGCCAGGGGGGCCTTGGAAACACCATATATTTT,CASSQGGLGNTIYF
-,TRBJ2-4,TRBV11-2,-,TGTGCCAGCAGCACCAGGGGGGCGCCAGCCAAAAACATTCAGTACTTC,CASSTRGAPAKNIQYF
-,TRBJ1-1,TRBV4-3,-,TGCGCCAGCAGCCAGTATCGTGGACGGGCGGTTAGTTATGAAGCTTTCTTT,CASSQYRGRAVSYEAFF
-,TRBJ1-4,TRBV27,TRBD1,TGTGCCAGCAGTTTCACAGGGGCAACTAATGAAAAACTGTTTTTT,CASSFTGATNEKLFF